This TCR beta chain was captured in a study of vaccination and CD4 T cells after COVID-19. Study in general: The convalescents included six males and four females, and among them two were Hispanic while seven were Caucasian.

A note on this clonotype: Its antigen remains unknown.

Study conclusions and caveats: Early timepoints after natural infection were not analyzed in these convalescent patients.

Scientists ran DNA taken from cultured CD4+ T cells through the Oncomine TCR Beta short-read assay for sequencing. TCRdb reanalysed the PCR reads using MiXCR and keeps one entry per CDR3 protein. The data hold roughly 10,000 distinct CDR3 sequences, with around 60% observed a single time. With 6 bases clipped from V and 3 bases from J, the junction kept 9 bases outside the gene matches. In germline, CDR1 is MNHNS, CDR2 SASEGT. This CDR3 has 16 amino acids. Sample treatment: roughly 10-day PBMC culture with coronavirus spike peptide pools or control peptides (ViraFEST assay). PCR positivity was dated March to December 2020, before US Alpha, Beta and Delta variants.

Sample: CD4+ T cells from blood, cultured in vitro. The rearrangement uses TRBV6-1 and TRBJ2-3; TRBD2 matches at 10 bases. This TCR was recovered from a human donor who had recovered from COVID-19. The CDR3 spells CASSRVAGGATDTQYF. CDR3 DNA sequence: TGTGCCAGCAGCCGAGTAGCGGGGGGAGCTACAGATACGCAGTATTTT.